These T cell receptor beta chains were read from a single sample in a study of cytomegalovirus exposure and HLA in healthy donors. Assay: immunoSEQ multiplex PCR; the TCRdb copy retains only in-frame clones and omits some. The table lists about 140,000 clones, 79% of them singletons. Sequenced input: PBMCs. All receptors come from a man aged 18 to 30 in good health and CMV-seronegative. Both conserved end residues are part of each CDR3. D genes are given only for firm matches. Clone size is stated in some rows and not others, as once, few, many or a class when expanded.

.	.	TRBJ1-4	TRBV2	TGTGCCAGCAGTGGGGGGCTCCGGGAAAAACTGTTTTTT	CASSGGLREKLFF
.	.	TRBJ2-2	TRBV5-5	TGTGCCAGCAGCTTGGATCCAGGGGTGAGGACCGGGGAGCTGTTTTTT	CASSLDPGVRTGELFF
TRBD1	once	TRBJ1-1	TRBV15	TGTGCCACCAGCAGAGGAATAAGGACAGGGGATCCTTTGGCCACTGAAGCTTTCTTT	CATSRGIRTGDPLATEAFF
TRBD2	.	TRBJ2-7	TRBV7-9	TGTTCCAGCAGCCCATCCGCGGGGGGTCCCTACGAGCAGTACTTC	CSSSPSAGGPYEQYF
.	.	TRBJ2-7	TRBV6-5	TGTGCCAGCAGTCCGACAAGCTCCTACGAGCAGTACTTC	CASSPTSSYEQYF
TRBD1	.	TRBJ1-5	TRBV2	TGTGCCAGCAGTTCCATGGCAGGGGGTGGTAATCAGCCCCAGCATTTT	CASSSMAGGGNQPQHF
.	once	TRBJ1-1	TRBV12-5	TGTGCTAGTGGTGCCACAGGGAAGGAAGCTTTCTTT	CASGATGKEAFF
TRBD1	once	TRBJ1-2	TRBV19	TGTGCCAGTAGTATATACCGGGGACAGGGAAATGCCTACACCTTC	CASSIYRGQGNAYTF
TRBD2	.	TRBJ2-7	TRBV7-2	TGTGCCAGCAGCTCCCGCGGGGGTACCTACGAGCAGTACTTC	CASSSRGGTYEQYF
.	.	TRBJ1-1	TRBV30	TGTGCCTGGAAAATTAGCAGGAACACTGAAGCTTTCTTT	CAWKISRNTEAFF
.	.	TRBJ1-1	TRBV28	TGTGCCAGCAGTTTAGTTTGGGGGCTCTACACTGAAGCTTTCTTT	CASSLVWGLYTEAFF
.	.	TRBJ2-7	TRBV18	TGTGCCAGCTCACCTCTCATGACAGGAACCTACGAGCAGTACTTC	CASSPLMTGTYEQYF
.	.	TRBJ2-5	TRBV25-1	TGTGCCAGCAGTGACTCAGCGCCTGGGGAGACCCAGTACTTC	CASSDSAPGETQYF
TRBD1	.	TRBJ2-1	TRBV7-3	TGTGCCAGCAGCTTGGGACAGGGGAACAATGAGCAGTTCTTC	CASSLGQGNNEQFF
TRBD2	.	TRBJ2-5	TRBV30	TGTGCCTGGACCCTTGCCCCAGCGGGGGCCGGCCAAGAGACCCAGTACTTC	CAWTLAPAGAGQETQYF
TRBD1	.	TRBJ2-1	TRBV11-1	TGTGCCAGCAGACTACTAGCCGGGACAGGGAATGAGCAGTTCTTC	CASRLLAGTGNEQFF
.	.	TRBJ2-3	TRBV4-3	TGCGCCAGCAGCCCCGACGGGGCAGATACGCAGTATTTT	CASSPDGADTQYF
TRBD1	.	TRBJ1-2	TRBV18	TGTGCCAGCTCACCAATTCTTAGTCAGGGGGACGCTGGCTACACCTTC	CASSPILSQGDAGYTF
TRBD1	few	TRBJ1-1	TRBV6-5	TGTGCCAGCAGTTACCGCAGGGGGACTGAAGCTTTCTTT	CASSYRRGTEAFF
TRBD1	.	TRBJ1-4	TRBV7-9	TGTGCCAGCAGCACCCTGCAGGGGGCAACTAATGAAAAACTGTTTTTT	CASSTLQGATNEKLFF
TRBD1	few	TRBJ1-4	TRBV5-1	TGCGCCAGCAGCTTAAATCCGGGACAGACTAATGAAAAACTGTTTTTT	CASSLNPGQTNEKLFF
.	.	TRBJ2-5	TRBV5-1	TGCGCCAGCAGCTTGGAAGCGCCCGTTGGGGAGACCCAGTACTTC	CASSLEAPVGETQYF
.	once	TRBJ1-4	TRBV7-2	TGTGCCAGCAGCAGAGACCCGGGGAACCCCCAGGAAAAACTGTTTTTT	CASSRDPGNPQEKLFF